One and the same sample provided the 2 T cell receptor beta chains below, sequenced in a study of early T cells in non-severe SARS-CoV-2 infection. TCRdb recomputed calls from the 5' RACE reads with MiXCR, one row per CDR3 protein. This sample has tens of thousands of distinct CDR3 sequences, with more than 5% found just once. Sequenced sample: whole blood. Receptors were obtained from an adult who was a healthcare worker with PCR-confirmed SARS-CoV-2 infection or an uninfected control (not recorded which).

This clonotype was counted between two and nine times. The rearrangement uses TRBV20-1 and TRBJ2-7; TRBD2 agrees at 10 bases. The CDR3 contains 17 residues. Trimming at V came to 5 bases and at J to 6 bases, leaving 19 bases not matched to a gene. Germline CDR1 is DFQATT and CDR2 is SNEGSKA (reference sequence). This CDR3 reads CSAVGLARQRESLEQYF. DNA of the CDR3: TGCAGTGCTGTGGGACTAGCGCGCCAGCGGGAGTCTCTCGAGCAGTACTTC.

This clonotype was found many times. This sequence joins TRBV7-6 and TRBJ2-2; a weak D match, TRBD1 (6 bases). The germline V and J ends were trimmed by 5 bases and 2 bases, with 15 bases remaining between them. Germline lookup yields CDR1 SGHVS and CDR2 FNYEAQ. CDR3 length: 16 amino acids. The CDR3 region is CASSPLGTRNTGELFF. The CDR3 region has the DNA TGTGCCAGCAGCCCGCTAGGGACACGTAACACCGGGGAGCTGTTTTTT. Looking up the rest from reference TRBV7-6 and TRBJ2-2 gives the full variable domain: GAGVSQSPRYKVTKRGQDVALRCDPISGHVSLYWYRQALGQGPEFLTYFNYEAQQDKSGLPNDRFSAERPEGSISTLTIQRTEQRDSAMYRCASSPLGTRNTGELFFGEGSRLTVL.